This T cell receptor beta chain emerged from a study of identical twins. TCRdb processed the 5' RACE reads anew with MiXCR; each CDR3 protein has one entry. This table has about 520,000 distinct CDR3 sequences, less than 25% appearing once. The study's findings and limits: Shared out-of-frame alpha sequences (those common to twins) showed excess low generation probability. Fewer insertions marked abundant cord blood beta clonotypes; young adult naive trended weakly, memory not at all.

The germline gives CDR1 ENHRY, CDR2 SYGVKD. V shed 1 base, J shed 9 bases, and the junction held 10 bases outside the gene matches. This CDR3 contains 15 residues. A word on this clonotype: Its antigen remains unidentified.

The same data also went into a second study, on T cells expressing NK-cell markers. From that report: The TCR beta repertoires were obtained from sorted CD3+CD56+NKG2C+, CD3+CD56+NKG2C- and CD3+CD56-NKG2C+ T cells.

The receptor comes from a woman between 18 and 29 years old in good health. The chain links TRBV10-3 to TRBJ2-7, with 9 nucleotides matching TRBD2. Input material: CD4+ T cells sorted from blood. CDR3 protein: CAISEWREGRERQYF. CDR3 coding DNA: TGTGCCATCAGTGAGTGGCGGGAGGGCCGGGAAAGGCAGTACTTC.